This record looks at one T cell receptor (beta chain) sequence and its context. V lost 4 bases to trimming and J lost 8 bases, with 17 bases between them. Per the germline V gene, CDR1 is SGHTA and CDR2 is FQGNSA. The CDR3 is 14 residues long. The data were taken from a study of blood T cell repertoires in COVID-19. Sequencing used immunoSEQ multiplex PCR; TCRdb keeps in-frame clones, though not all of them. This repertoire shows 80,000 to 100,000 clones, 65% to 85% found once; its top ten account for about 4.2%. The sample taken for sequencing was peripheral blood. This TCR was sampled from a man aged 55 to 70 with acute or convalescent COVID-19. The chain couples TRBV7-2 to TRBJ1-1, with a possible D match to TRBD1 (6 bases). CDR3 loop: CASSSRVGQTEAFF. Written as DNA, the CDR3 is TGTGCCAGCAGCTCGCGAGTGGGACAAACCGAAGCTTTCTTT.